This T cell receptor beta chain was observed in a study of blood T cell repertoires in COVID-19. Trimming removed 4 bases at V and 6 bases at J, with 14 bases between. The CDR3 is 13 residues long. Germline-derived CDR1 and CDR2 are SGHRS and YFSETQ. Only in-frame clones appear in the TCRdb table, and some are missing; sequencing was by immunoSEQ multiplex PCR. The sample holds around 100,000 clones, roughly 88% seen once. This receptor was obtained from a woman aged 65 to 85 with acute or convalescent COVID-19. Sequenced: peripheral blood. The J gene is TRBJ2-7, the V gene TRBV5-1, with TRBD2 as a possible D gene (7 bases). DNA for the CDR3: TGCGCCAGCAGCCTAGGGGGGGCGTTCGAGCAGTACTTC. Protein product: CASSLGGAFEQYF.